This is a list of T cell receptor beta chains from one sample in a study of CD8 T cells in Susac syndrome. TCRdb re-called the immunoSEQ multiplex PCR reads with MiXCR, one entry per CDR3 protein. The sample comprises roughly 190,000 distinct CDR3 sequences, approximately 94% of which are singletons, and approximately 0.1% rests with the top ten. The specimen was CD4+ T cells from PBMCs. These receptors were obtained from a human donor in good health. Both conserved end residues are part of each CDR3. A D gene is named only where the DNA matches it firmly. Clone size is stated in some rows and not others, as once, few, many or a class when expanded.

J gene	V gene	CDR3 length	clone size	D gene	CDR3 protein	CDR3 DNA
TRBJ1-1	TRBV20-1	12	.	.	CSARRPRDEAFF	TGCAGTGCCCGAAGACCGAGAGATGAAGCTTTCTTT
TRBJ2-2	TRBV3-1	14	.	.	CASSQVGNTGELFF	TGTGCCAGCAGCCAAGTCGGGAACACCGGGGAGCTGTTTTTT
TRBJ1-2	TRBV6-2/TRBV6-3	13	.	.	CASSYSKLGRYTF	TGTGCCAGCAGTTACTCGAAACTGGGACGCTACACCTTC
TRBJ1-1	TRBV19	16	once	TRBD1	CASSRGQGWPDTEAFF	TGTGCCAGTAGCCGGGGACAGGGGTGGCCAGACACTGAAGCTTTCTTT
TRBJ2-5	TRBV7-2	16	.	.	CASSFIGQTLWETQYF	TGTGCCAGCAGTTTTATAGGACAGACCCTATGGGAGACCCAGTACTTC
TRBJ2-2	TRBV2	14	.	.	CASGDTGYTGELFF	TGTGCCAGCGGTGACACAGGTTACACCGGGGAGCTGTTTTTT
TRBJ1-1	TRBV2	14	.	.	CARTGRQDSTEAFF	TGTGCCAGGACCGGACGACAGGATTCTACTGAAGCTTTCTTT
TRBJ1-4	TRBV20-1	13	once	.	CSARGQGHEKLFF	TGCAGTGCTAGAGGCCAGGGGCATGAAAAACTGTTTTTT
TRBJ2-6	TRBV20-1	17	.	TRBD1	CSARKPGQGAGANVLTF	TGCAGTGCAAGGAAACCGGGACAGGGGGCTGGGGCCAACGTCCTGACTTTC
TRBJ2-1	TRBV18	13	.	TRBD2	CASSPLREGVQFF	TGTGCCAGCTCACCCCTGAGGGAGGGTGTGCAGTTCTTC
TRBJ2-5	TRBV30	13	.	TRBD2	CAWTSGAEETQYF	TGTGCCTGGACTAGCGGGGCGGAAGAGACCCAGTACTTC
TRBJ1-1	TRBV28	16	.	TRBD1	CASSLAAGGMNTEAFF	TGTGCCAGCAGTTTAGCGGCAGGGGGGATGAACACTGAAGCTTTCTTT
TRBJ1-6	TRBV11-2	15	once	TRBD1	CASSWRQGVNSPLHF	TGTGCCAGCAGCTGGAGACAGGGAGTTAATTCACCCCTCCACTTT
TRBJ2-7	TRBV30	13	.	.	CAWSPMTVHEQYF	TGTGCCTGGAGTCCTATGACGGTCCACGAGCAGTACTTC
TRBJ1-2	TRBV6-5	15	.	.	CASSRDSLLNYGYTF	TGTGCCAGCAGTCGCGACAGCCTGCTTAACTATGGCTACACCTTC
TRBJ1-1	TRBV29-1	11	.	.	CSVLTSFEAFF	TGCAGCGTTTTAACCAGCTTTGAAGCTTTCTTT
TRBJ2-6	TRBV7-2	16	.	.	CASSPNKGAGANVLTF	TGTGCCAGCAGCCCGAACAAAGGGGCAGGGGCCAACGTCCTGACTTTC
TRBJ1-5	TRBV6-5	17	.	.	CASSYSKYRILNQPQHF	TGTGCCAGCAGTTACTCGAAATATCGGATACTCAATCAGCCCCAGCATTTT
TRBJ2-2	TRBV7-9	15	once	.	CASSFRRADTGELFF	TGTGCCAGCAGCTTCCGCAGGGCGGACACCGGGGAGCTGTTTTTT
TRBJ2-7	TRBV21-1	13	.	.	CASSKGRKMREYF	TGTGCCAGCAGCAAAGGACGGAAAATGAGGGAGTACTTC
TRBJ1-1	TRBV19	13	.	.	CASSTERRTEAFF	TGTGCCAGTAGTACCGAAAGGAGGACTGAAGCTTTCTTT
TRBJ2-5	TRBV7-2	15	once	.	CASRWGRGTGETQYF	TGTGCCAGCAGATGGGGACGGGGAACGGGAGAGACCCAGTACTTC
TRBJ1-1	TRBV12-3/TRBV12-4	16	.	TRBD1	CASSLAGGIMNTEAFF	TGTGCCAGCAGTTTGGCAGGGGGAATCATGAACACTGAAGCTTTCTTT
TRBJ1-4	TRBV29-1	12	.	TRBD1	CSVVAGGEKLFF	TGCAGCGTCGTAGCAGGGGGTGAAAAACTGTTTTTT
TRBJ2-5	TRBV19	11	.	TRBD2	CATASGETQYF	TGTGCCACCGCTAGCGGAGAGACCCAGTACTTC
TRBJ2-4	TRBV28	14	.	.	CASSFTGGSNIQYF	TGTGCCAGCAGTTTCACCGGGGGATCAAACATTCAGTACTTC
TRBJ1-2	TRBV4-3	16	.	.	CASSQNIKPGQNGYTF	TGCGCCAGCAGCCAAAATATTAAGCCAGGACAGAATGGCTACACCTTC
TRBJ2-5	TRBV30	15	.	.	CAWRIAGTSPETQYF	TGTGCCTGGAGGATTGCCGGGACCTCGCCAGAGACCCAGTACTTC
TRBJ1-1	TRBV7-8	13	.	.	CASSLADGSGAFF	TGTGCCAGCAGCTTAGCTGATGGAAGCGGAGCTTTCTTT
TRBJ2-7	TRBV9	13	.	.	CASSVRGLGEQYF	TGTGCCAGCAGCGTACGGGGTTTGGGGGAGCAGTACTTC
TRBJ1-1	TRBV5-1	16	.	TRBD1	CASSLGLTGVAAEAFF	TGCGCCAGCAGCTTAGGATTGACAGGGGTGGCCGCTGAAGCTTTCTTT
TRBJ2-5	TRBV20-1	12	.	TRBD2	CSARTRVETQYF	TGCAGTGCTCGGACTAGGGTAGAGACCCAGTACTTC
TRBJ2-1	TRBV19	14	.	.	CASSIKARAIEQFF	TGTGCCAGTAGTATTAAGGCCAGGGCGATTGAGCAGTTCTTC
TRBJ1-2	TRBV20-1	13	.	TRBD1	CSSPGTAKYGYTF	TGCAGTTCCCCCGGGACAGCCAAATATGGCTACACCTTC
TRBJ2-1	TRBV7-2	15	.	TRBD2	CASSVSGGSYNEQFF	TGTGCCAGCAGCGTTAGCGGGGGCTCTTACAATGAGCAGTTCTTC
TRBJ1-1	TRBV27	15	.	TRBD1	CASSKDRTRSTEAFF	TGTGCCAGCAGTAAGGACAGGACAAGGTCCACTGAAGCTTTCTTT
TRBJ1-1	TRBV20-1	13	.	.	CSAPGVLNTEAFF	TGCAGTGCCCCGGGGGTCTTGAACACTGAAGCTTTCTTT
TRBJ1-2	TRBV23-1	13	.	.	CASSQGGGYGYTF	TGCGCCAGCAGTCAAGGGGGAGGCTATGGCTACACCTTC
TRBJ1-1	TRBV24-1	15	.	TRBD1	CATAQAGGANTEAFF	TGTGCCACCGCTCAGGCAGGGGGCGCGAACACTGAAGCTTTCTTT
TRBJ1-5	TRBV7-2	16	.	.	CASSLGEGHFNQPQHF	TGTGCCAGCAGCTTAGGTGAGGGACATTTTAATCAGCCCCAGCATTTT
TRBJ2-5	TRBV5-6	15	.	TRBD2	CASSLAGGAQETQYF	TGTGCCAGCAGCTTGGCCGGGGGGGCCCAAGAGACCCAGTACTTC
TRBJ2-1	TRBV4-1	16	.	TRBD2	CASSQEAGGIYNEQFF	TGCGCCAGCAGCCAAGAGGCGGGGGGGATCTACAATGAGCAGTTCTTC
TRBJ1-2	TRBV4-1	14	once	.	CASSQDPQGYGYTF	TGCGCCAGCAGCCAAGATCCGCAGGGCTATGGCTACACCTTC
TRBJ2-7	TRBV30	12	.	.	CAWRRGDDTQYF	TGTGCCTGGAGGAGGGGGGACGACACGCAGTACTTC
TRBJ1-5	TRBV12-3/TRBV12-4	16	few	TRBD1	CASSLGGGGPNQPQHF	TGTGCCAGCAGTTTAGGCGGAGGGGGCCCTAATCAGCCCCAGCATTTT
TRBJ2-3	TRBV18	13	.	.	CASSPLDTDTQYF	TGTGCCAGCTCACCCCTGGACACAGATACGCAGTATTTT
TRBJ2-7	TRBV6-5	13	.	.	CASSSRIGDEQYF	TGTGCCAGCAGCTCCCGTATCGGGGACGAGCAGTACTTC
TRBJ2-3	TRBV29-1	12	.	.	CSVRLITDTQYF	TGCAGCGTTCGATTGATCACAGATACGCAGTATTTT
TRBJ2-1	TRBV5-1	16	.	.	CASSPAGTGPYNEQFF	TGCGCCAGCAGCCCAGCTGGGACTGGTCCATACAATGAGCAGTTCTTC